A single sample gave rise to the 14 T cell receptor beta chains below, sequenced in a study of shared clonotypes between healthy human individuals (dated by TCRdb to 2019 to 2021). Library construction relied on the immunoSEQ multiplex PCR assay. TCRdb obtained this table from immuneACCESS and retained in-frame rearrangements with V and J assigned. These tables miss some clones; where compared with another copy, unresolved V genes account for less than half of the shortfall, and the remainder is unexplained. The sample table lists 2,100,000 or so clones, approximately 94% of them with a count of one. The ten largest clones represent around 0.13% of the sample. Specimen: naive CD4+ T cells sorted from blood. Read against the paper, the sample's cell subset or site label means: CD45RA+ positively selected. These receptors were obtained from a man between 18 and 35 years old in good health.

The chain recombines TRBV5-4 with TRBJ2-5, with TRBD1 as a possible D gene (6 bases). The CDR3 runs to 14 residues. CDR1 is SGHNT and CDR2 is YYREEE in the germline V gene (reference sequence). V was trimmed by 1 base and J by 5 bases, leaving 12 bases between them. The CDR3 loop reads CASSLLIQGETQYF. CDR3 DNA: TGTGCCAGCAGCTTGTTAATCCAGGGGGAGACCCAGTACTTC.

The chain employs TRBV6-5 and TRBJ2-1; perhaps TRBD2 as D (5 bases). The CDR3 is 14 amino acids. The germline V and J ends were trimmed by 6 bases and 7 bases, with 16 bases remaining between them. Germline V CDR1 and CDR2: MNHEY, SVGAGI. The CDR3 nucleotides read TGTGCCAGCAGCCGGGGTAGCCCGGGGAATGAGCAGTTCTTC. Protein sequence: CASSRGSPGNEQFF.

V is TRBV13 and J is TRBJ2-1, with D perhaps assigned TRBD1 or TRBD2 (5 bases each). CDR1 PRHDT and CDR2 FYEKMQ come from the germline V gene (reference sequence). Trimming removed 5 bases at V and 3 bases at J, with 11 bases between. This CDR3 comprises 14 residues. CDR3 bases: TGTGCCAGCAGCGTTAGTGGGGGCTACAATGAGCAGTTCTTC. This gives the protein CASSVSGGYNEQFF.

This clone occurred once. The chain employs TRBV10-3 and TRBJ1-6; D not certain. In germline, CDR1 is ENHRY, CDR2 SYGVKD. This CDR3 contains 16 residues. V was cut by 3 bases and J by 1 base, with 10 bases left in between. CDR3 sequence: CAISEYPGSYNSPLHF. In DNA form, the CDR3 reads TGTGCCATCAGTGAATATCCTGGATCCTATAATTCACCCCTCCACTTT.

This clone appeared a single time. This chain connects TRBV19 to TRBJ1-5, with 9 bases fitting TRBD1. The length of the CDR3 is 18 residues. J was trimmed by 5 bases and V by 0 bases; bases with no gene match: 11. Germline CDR1 reads LNHDA; CDR2 reads SQIVND (reference sequence). The CDR3 spells CASSIDQSWTGADQPQHF. The CDR3, as DNA: TGTGCCAGTAGTATAGATCAATCCTGGACAGGGGCAGATCAGCCCCAGCATTTT.

A note on this clone: Other DNA sequences in this sample translate to the same CDR3. The chain is built from TRBV6-6 and TRBJ1-4; 9 nucleotides line up with TRBD1. Per germline, CDR1 MNHNY and CDR2 SVGAGI (reference sequence). The CDR3 runs 14 residues. Trimming removed 2 bases from V and 5 bases from J; junction bases left unmatched: 0. The chain's CDR3 is CASSYGQGNEKLFF. The CDR3 bases are TGTGCCAGCAGTTACGGACAGGGGAATGAAAAACTGTTTTTT.

Only a few counts were recorded for this clone. The gene calls are TRBV5-1 and TRBJ1-2; D call uncertain. The CDR3 spans 13 residues. The V and J ends lost 4 bases and 0 bases respectively, with 7 bases between them. Per germline, CDR1 SGHRS and CDR2 YFSETQ. CDR3 DNA: TGCGCCAGCAGCCCGATGCCTAACTATGGCTACACCTTC. It yields the protein CASSPMPNYGYTF.

The chain recombines TRBV5-4 with TRBJ2-2; weak D call: TRBD2 (5 bases). V lost 4 bases to trimming and J lost 3 bases, with 16 bases between them. Germline lookup yields CDR1 SGHNT and CDR2 YYREEE (reference sequence). There are 16 residues in the CDR3. The CDR3 sequence: CASSPEFRGYTGELFF. The CDR3, as DNA: TGTGCCAGCAGCCCGGAGTTCCGGGGATACACCGGGGAGCTGTTTTTT.

This chain links TRBV7-2 with TRBJ2-2, with 12 positions matching TRBD2. From germline, CDR1 is SGHTA and CDR2 FQGNSA. The CDR3 runs 16 residues. V lost 5 bases and J lost 6; bases outside the gene matches: 7. The CDR3 bases are TGTGCCAGCAGCCGGACTAGCGGGGCGCCGGCCGGGGAGCTGTTTTTT. The encoded protein is CASSRTSGAPAGELFF. Using reference TRBV7-2 and TRBJ2-2 for the parts outside the CDR3, the full variable domain is GAGVSQSPSNKVTEKGKDVELRCDPISGHTALYWYRQSLGQGLEFLIYFQGNSAPDKSGLPSDRFSAERTGGSVSTLTIQRTQQEDSAVYLCASSRTSGAPAGELFFGEGSRLTVL.

As regards this clone: Other DNA sequences of this sample code for an identical CDR3. This chain links TRBV11-2 with TRBJ2-5, with 10 nucleotides matching TRBD2. This CDR3 is built from 14 residues. Germline V lookup: CDR1 SGHAT, CDR2 FQNNGV. With V trimmed by 6 bases and J by 3 bases, 4 bases remained unmatched. CDR3 sequence: CASSFSGGKETQYF. Written as DNA, the CDR3 is TGTGCCAGCAGTTTTAGCGGGGGGAAAGAGACCCAGTACTTC.

The chain joins TRBV9 to TRBJ2-3, with D tentatively TRBD2 (5 bases). Per germline, CDR1 SGDLS and CDR2 YYNGEE. The CDR3 is made up of 16 amino acids. Trimming stripped 0 bases from V and 0 bases from J, with 11 bases between. As DNA, the CDR3 is TGTGCCAGCAGCGTAGCTTCCCGGGGAAGCACAGATACGCAGTATTTT. This translates into CASSVASRGSTDTQYF. The whole variable domain, filled in from reference TRBV9 and TRBJ2-3, reads DSGVTQTPKHLITATGQRVTLRCSPRSGDLSVYWYQQSLDQGLQFLIQYYNGEERAKGNILERFSAQQFPDLHSELNLSSLELGDSALYFCASSVASRGSTDTQYFGPGTRLTVL.

The chain carries TRBV7-9 and TRBJ2-3, with D tentatively TRBD1 (7 bases). This CDR3 region has 15 residues. The V gene's germline CDR1 is SEHNR and CDR2 FQNEAQ (reference sequence). V lost 5 bases, J lost 2 bases, and 14 bases lay in between. CDR3 in amino acids: CASSPGGTPTDTQYF. The CDR3 DNA reads as TGTGCCAGCAGCCCAGGGGGGACACCCACAGATACGCAGTATTTT.

The chain employs TRBV12-5 and TRBJ2-7; possibly TRBD1 for D (6 bases). V was shortened by 2 bases and J by 0 bases, with 8 bases between the two germline ends. The V gene's germline CDR1 is LGHNT and CDR2 FRNRAP. CDR3 length: 14 residues. The CDR3 sequence: CASGLSQGSYEQYF. CDR3 bases: TGTGCTAGTGGTTTGTCACAGGGCTCCTACGAGCAGTACTTC. The variable domain in full, with the rest retrieved from reference TRBV12-5 and TRBJ2-7, is DARVTQTPRHKVTEMGQEVTMRCQPILGHNTVFWYRQTMMQGLELLAYFRNRAPLDDSGMPKDRFSAEMPDATLATLKIQPSEPRDSAVYFCASGLSQGSYEQYFGPGTRLTVT.

The chain combines TRBV5-8 with TRBJ2-2; D is ambiguous. The CDR3 contains 15 residues. Per the germline V gene, CDR1 is SGHTS and CDR2 is YDEGEE. Trimming took off 0 bases at V and 0 bases at J, with 6 bases between the two ends. CDR3 coding DNA: TGTGCCAGCAGCTTGGTCAGGTCGAACACCGGGGAGCTGTTTTTT. As protein: CASSLVRSNTGELFF. The entire variable domain, with the rest obtained from reference TRBV5-8 and TRBJ2-2, is as follows: EAGVTQSPTHLIKTRGQQATLRCSPISGHTSVYWYQQALGLGLQFLLWYDEGEERNRGNFPPRFSGRQFPNYSSELNVNALELEDSALYLCASSLVRSNTGELFFGEGSRLTVL.